The 3 T cell receptor beta chains in this list originate from one sample, sequenced in a study of OX40 agonist ivuxolimab in advanced cancers. Assay used: immunoSEQ multiplex PCR; TCRdb lists only in-frame clones, some missing. The data hold 36,000 or so clones, with 70% to 80% observed a single time. Here the sequenced sample was CD4+ or CD8+ T cells sorted from blood, taken in a trial of the OX40 agonist ivuxolimab. The receptor source for this set is an adult with an advanced solid tumor such as melanoma, head and neck, liver or kidney cancer.

This chain uses TRBV6-5 with TRBJ1-2; 8 bases are shared with TRBD1. The germline V gene has CDR1 MNHEY and CDR2 SVGAGI. There are 13 residues in the CDR3. V dropped 6 bases and J dropped 8; count of bases not matched to a gene: 8. CDR3 protein: CASSVETGGGYTF. The CDR3 nucleotides read TGTGCCAGCAGCGTCGAAACAGGGGGAGGCTACACCTTC.

V usage is TRBV30 and J usage is TRBJ1-2; D is perhaps TRBD1 (5 bases). Trimming took off 3 bases at V and 4 bases at J, with 12 bases between the two ends. CDR1 is GTSNPN, CDR2 SVGIG, per germline (reference sequence). This CDR3 region has 13 residues. CDR3 protein: CAWSLEQGYGYTF. The CDR3 region has the DNA TGTGCCTGGAGCCTCGAGCAGGGCTATGGCTACACCTTC.

J is TRBJ2-1 and V is TRBV7-9; 10 nucleotides match TRBD2. The CDR3 sequence is 15 residues long. V lost 2 bases, J lost 6 bases, and 4 bases stayed unmatched. CDR1 and CDR2 (germline): SEHNR, FQNEAQ (reference sequence). The CDR3 sequence: CASSLLAGEGNEQFF. The DNA for the CDR3 is TGTGCCAGCAGCTTACTAGCGGGAGAGGGCAATGAGCAGTTCTTC.